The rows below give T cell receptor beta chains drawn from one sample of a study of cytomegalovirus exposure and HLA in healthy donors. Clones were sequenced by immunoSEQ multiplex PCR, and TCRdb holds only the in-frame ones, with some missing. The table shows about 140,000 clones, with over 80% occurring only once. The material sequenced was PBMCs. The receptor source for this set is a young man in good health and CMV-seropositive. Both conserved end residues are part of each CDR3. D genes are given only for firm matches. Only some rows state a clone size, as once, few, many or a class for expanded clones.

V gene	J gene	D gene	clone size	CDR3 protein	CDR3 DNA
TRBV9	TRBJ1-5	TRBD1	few	CASSVGQGGNQPQHF	TGTGCCAGCAGCGTTGGACAGGGAGGGAATCAGCCCCAGCATTTT
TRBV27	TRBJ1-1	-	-	CASRPQGWTEAFF	TGTGCCAGCAGACCCCAGGGGTGGACTGAAGCTTTCTTT
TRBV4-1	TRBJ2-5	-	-	CASSQAMTGVAETQYF	TGCGCCAGCAGCCAAGCAATGACGGGGGTGGCAGAGACCCAGTACTTC
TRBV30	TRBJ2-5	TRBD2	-	CAWSPGLAGAETQYF	TGTGCCTGGAGTCCCGGACTAGCGGGAGCAGAGACCCAGTACTTC
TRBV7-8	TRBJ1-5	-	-	CASSQGVLPQHF	TGTGCCAGCAGCCAAGGGGTGTTGCCCCAGCATTTT
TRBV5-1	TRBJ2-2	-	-	CASSLFLMAEDTGELFF	TGCGCCAGCAGCTTGTTTTTAATGGCAGAGGACACCGGGGAGCTGTTTTTT
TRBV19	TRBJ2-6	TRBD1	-	CASSTGGISGANVLTF	TGTGCCAGTAGCACAGGGGGGATCTCTGGGGCCAACGTCCTGACTTTC
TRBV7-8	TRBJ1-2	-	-	CASSRTVNYGYTF	TGTGCCAGCAGCAGGACAGTTAACTATGGCTACACCTTC
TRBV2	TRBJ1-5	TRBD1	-	CASSFSGTGGKNQPQHF	TGTGCCAGCAGTTTTTCCGGGACAGGGGGGAAGAATCAGCCCCAGCATTTT
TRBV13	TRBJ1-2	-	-	CASSSHWGDGYTF	TGTGCCAGCAGTAGCCATTGGGGGGATGGCTACACCTTC
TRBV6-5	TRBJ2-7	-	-	CASSYSPAGSSYEQYF	TGTGCCAGCAGTTACTCCCCGGCGGGGAGCTCCTACGAGCAGTACTTC
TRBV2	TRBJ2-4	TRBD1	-	CASGRTGGTKNIQYF	TGTGCCAGCGGTAGGACAGGGGGGACCAAAAACATTCAGTACTTC
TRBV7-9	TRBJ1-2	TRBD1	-	CASSLGYGTATYGYTF	TGTGCCAGCAGCTTAGGATACGGGACAGCTACCTATGGCTACACCTTC
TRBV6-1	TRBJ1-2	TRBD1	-	CASSPEGARGGGYTF	TGTGCCAGCAGCCCAGAGGGGGCCCGGGGTGGAGGCTACACCTTC
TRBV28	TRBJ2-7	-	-	CASSLGPRRYF	TGTGCCAGCAGTTTAGGCCCACGGAGGTACTTC
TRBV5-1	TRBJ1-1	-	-	CASSSGQSATEAFF	TGCGCCAGCAGCTCCGGACAATCAGCGACTGAAGCTTTCTTT
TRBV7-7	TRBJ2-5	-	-	CASSGRGRGETQYF	TGTGCCAGCAGCGGACGAGGAAGGGGGGAGACCCAGTACTTC
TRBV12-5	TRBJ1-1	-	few	CASGDIGEAFF	TGTGCTAGTGGGGACATCGGGGAAGCTTTCTTT
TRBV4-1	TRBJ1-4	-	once	CASRFLGGREKLFF	TGCGCCAGCAGATTCTTAGGGGGACGGGAAAAACTGTTTTTT
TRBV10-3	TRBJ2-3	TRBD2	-	CAISDRTSGAYTDTQYF	TGTGCCATCAGCGACAGGACTAGCGGGGCGTACACAGATACGCAGTATTTT
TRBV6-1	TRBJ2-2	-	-	CASRRDTGELFF	TGTGCCAGCAGGCGGGACACCGGGGAGCTGTTTTTT
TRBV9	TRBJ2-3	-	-	CASSVGGTDTQYF	TGTGCCAGCAGCGTCGGAGGCACAGATACGCAGTATTTT
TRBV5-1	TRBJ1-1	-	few	CASSWGGNTEAFF	TGCGCCAGCAGCTGGGGGGGTAACACTGAAGCTTTCTTT
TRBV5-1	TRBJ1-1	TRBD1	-	CASSHRGLGMNTEAFF	TGCGCCAGCAGCCACAGGGGCTTGGGGATGAACACTGAAGCTTTCTTT
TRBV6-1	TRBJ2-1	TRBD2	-	CASSEAVGQGGSDEQFF	TGTGCCAGCAGTGAAGCAGTGGGCCAGGGAGGGAGCGATGAGCAGTTCTTC
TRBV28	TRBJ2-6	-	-	CASSLGSSGANVLTF	TGTGCCAGCAGTTTGGGGAGCTCTGGGGCCAACGTCCTGACTTTC
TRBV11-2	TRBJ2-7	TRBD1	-	CASSFGTDYEQYF	TGTGCCAGCAGTTTCGGGACAGACTACGAGCAGTACTTC
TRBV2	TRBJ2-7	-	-	CASSEASGSYEQYF	TGTGCCAGCAGTGAAGCGTCGGGATCCTACGAGCAGTACTTC
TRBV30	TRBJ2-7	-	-	CAWTISYEQYF	TGTGCCTGGACAATTAGCTACGAGCAGTACTTC
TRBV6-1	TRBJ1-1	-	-	CASSVSRYYEAFF	TGTGCCAGCAGTGTTAGTCGGTATTATGAAGCTTTCTTT